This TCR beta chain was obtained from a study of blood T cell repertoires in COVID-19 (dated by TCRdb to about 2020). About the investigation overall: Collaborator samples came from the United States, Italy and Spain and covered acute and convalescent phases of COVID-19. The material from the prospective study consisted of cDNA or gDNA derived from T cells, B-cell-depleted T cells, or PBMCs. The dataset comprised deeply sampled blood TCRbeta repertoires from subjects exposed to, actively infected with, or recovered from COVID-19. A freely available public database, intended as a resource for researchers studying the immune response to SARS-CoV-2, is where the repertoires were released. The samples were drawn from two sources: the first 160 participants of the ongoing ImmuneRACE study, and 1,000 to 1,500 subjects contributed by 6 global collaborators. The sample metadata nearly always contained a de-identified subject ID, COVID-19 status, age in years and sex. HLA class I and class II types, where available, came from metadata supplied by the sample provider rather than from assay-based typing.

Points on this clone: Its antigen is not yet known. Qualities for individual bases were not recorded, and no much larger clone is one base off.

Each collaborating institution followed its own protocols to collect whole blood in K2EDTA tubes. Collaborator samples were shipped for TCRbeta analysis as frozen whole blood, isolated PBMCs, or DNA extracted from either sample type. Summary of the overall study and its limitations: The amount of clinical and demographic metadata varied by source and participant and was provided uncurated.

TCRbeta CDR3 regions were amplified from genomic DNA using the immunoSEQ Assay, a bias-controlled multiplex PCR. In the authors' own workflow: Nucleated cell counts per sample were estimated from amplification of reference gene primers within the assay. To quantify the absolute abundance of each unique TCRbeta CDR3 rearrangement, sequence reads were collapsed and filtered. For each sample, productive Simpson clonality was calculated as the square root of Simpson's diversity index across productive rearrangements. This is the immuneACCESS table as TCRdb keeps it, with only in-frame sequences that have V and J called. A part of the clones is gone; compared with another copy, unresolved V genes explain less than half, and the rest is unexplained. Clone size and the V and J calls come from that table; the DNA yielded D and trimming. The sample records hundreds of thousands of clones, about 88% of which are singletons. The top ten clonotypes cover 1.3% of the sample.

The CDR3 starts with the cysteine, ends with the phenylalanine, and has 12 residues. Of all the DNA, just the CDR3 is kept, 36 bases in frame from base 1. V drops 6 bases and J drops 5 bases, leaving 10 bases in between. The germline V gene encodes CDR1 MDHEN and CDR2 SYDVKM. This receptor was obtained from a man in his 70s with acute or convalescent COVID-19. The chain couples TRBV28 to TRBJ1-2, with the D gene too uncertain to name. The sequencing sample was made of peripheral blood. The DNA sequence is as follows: TGTGCCAGCAGCCAACCCGGGTATGGCTACACCTTC. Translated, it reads CASSQPGYGYTF.